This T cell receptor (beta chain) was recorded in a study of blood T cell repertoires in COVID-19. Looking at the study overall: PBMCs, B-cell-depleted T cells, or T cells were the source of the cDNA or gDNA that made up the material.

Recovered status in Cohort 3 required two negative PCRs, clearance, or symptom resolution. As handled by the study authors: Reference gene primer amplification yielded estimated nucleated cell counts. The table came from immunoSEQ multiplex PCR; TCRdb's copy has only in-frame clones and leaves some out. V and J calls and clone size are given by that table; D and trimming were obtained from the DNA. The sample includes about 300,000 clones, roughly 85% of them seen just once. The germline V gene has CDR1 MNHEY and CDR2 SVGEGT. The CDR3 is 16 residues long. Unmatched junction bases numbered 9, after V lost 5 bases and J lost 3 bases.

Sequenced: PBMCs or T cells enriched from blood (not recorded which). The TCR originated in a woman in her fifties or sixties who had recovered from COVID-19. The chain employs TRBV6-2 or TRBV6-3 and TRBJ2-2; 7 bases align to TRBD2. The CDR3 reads CASSPLRLAYTGELFF. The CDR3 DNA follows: TGTGCCAGCAGTCCCCTCCGACTAGCCTACACCGGGGAGCTGTTTTTT.